This T cell receptor beta chain was profiled in a study of T cell responses to AZD1222 COVID-19 vaccine. Produced via immunoSEQ multiplex PCR; TCRdb's table is partial and in-frame only. Of approximately 120,000 clones in the sample, 88% were seen once. Notes on this clone: Its antigen remains unknown.

Study-level points and caveats: CD4 TCRs covered the whole spike, strongest at regions 160-218 and 743-854.

The receptor was derived from an adult in good health. The material sequenced was peripheral blood, taken on day 0 of AZD1222 vaccination.

CDR3: CASSPILSRAGAPGELFF. The CDR3 DNA is TGTGCCAGCAGCCCTATCCTTTCCCGGGCCGGGGCCCCGGGGGAGCTGTTTTTT. The chain couples TRBV7-2 to TRBJ2-2; D assignment may be TRBD1 or TRBD2 (5 bases each). V was trimmed by 5 bases and J by 8 bases, leaving 27 bases between them. The CDR3 contains 18 residues. The germline V gene has CDR1 SGHTA and CDR2 FQGNSA.